This TCR beta chain was sequenced in a study of read filtering for tumor transcriptome and immune sequencing. Across the study: Revised staging placed eight or nine patients in R-ISS I, about 17 in II, more than 5 in III.

This library used roughly 430 ng RNA and molecular barcoded adaptors spanning alpha/delta and beta/gamma chains. TCRdb reanalysed the reads using MiXCR and keeps one entry per CDR3 protein. The data hold 100,000 to 150,000 distinct CDR3 sequences, with over 10% observed a single time. To note about this clonotype: A much larger clone sits a single nucleotide away, making a read error possible.

Germline V CDR1 and CDR2: SGHRS, YFSETQ. The CDR3 loop spans 14 amino acids. The chain has TRBV5-1 and TRBJ1-3, with 8 bases that match TRBD1. The source is a donor at least 40 years old with multiple myeloma. The specimen was a population of CD138-negative cells sorted from bone marrow. The DNA of the CDR3 is TGCGCCGGCAGCTCGACAGGGGTAGGAAACACCATATATTTT. Its translation is CAGSSTGVGNTIYF.